These 32 T cell receptor beta chains originate from one sample sequenced in a study of technical replicates of blood from several donors. Measured with immunoSEQ multiplex PCR; TCRdb has only the in-frame clones, and not every one. The sample carries about 84,000 clones, about 98% recorded once. The sequenced sample was T cells isolated from PBMCs. Every receptor here comes from a human donor in good health.

The chain uses TRBV12-1 and TRBJ1-1; TRBD1, the table's D call, lacks a check against the DNA. TRBV12-1 is labeled a pseudogene. The length of the CDR3 is 15 residues. CDR3: CASSAGQFRNTEAFF. CDR3 DNA: TGTGCCAGCAGCGCAGGACAGTTTCGGAACACTGAAGCTTTCTTT.

This chain links TRBV7-3 with TRBJ1-2; TRBD1 aligns across 7 bases. There are 15 residues in the CDR3. CDR1 is SGHTA and CDR2 is FQGTGA in the germline V gene. V was pared by 1 base and J by 4 bases, with 6 bases of the junction left unmatched. The CDR3 DNA follows: TGTGCCAGCAGCTTAAGCCCGGGACAGTCCTATGGCTACACCTTC. It is translated as CASSLSPGQSYGYTF.

This sequence joins TRBV7-9 and TRBJ2-2; no definite D call. V lost 4 bases and J 6 bases, leaving 9 bases between the germline ends. The length of the CDR3 is 13 residues. Germline-derived CDR1 and CDR2 are SEHNR and FQNEAQ (reference sequence). The CDR3 region is CASSSTPAGELFF. The DNA for the CDR3 is TGTGCCAGCAGCTCCACCCCGGCCGGGGAGCTGTTTTTT.

Comments on this clone: The junction and the germline gene differ at one end; a read error may be behind it. The chain combines TRBV7-7 with TRBJ1-6, with 7 bases identical to TRBD1. The CDR3 length is 16 residues. Germline loops: CDR1 SSHAT, CDR2 FNYEAQ (reference sequence). The CDR3 sequence is CASTLEGDSRNSPLHF. The CDR3 DNA sequence: TGTGCTAGCACCCTCGAAGGGGACAGCCGAAATTCACCCCTCCACTTT.

This clone occurred once. The chain joins TRBV18 to TRBJ1-1, with 7 nucleotides matching TRBD1. This CDR3 spans 13 amino acids. V trimming: 3 bases; J trimming: 6 bases; junction bases outside the gene matches: 4. The germline gives CDR1 KGHSH, CDR2 LQKENI. The CDR3 DNA reads TGTGCCAGCTCACCCGACAGGGTACCTGAAGCTTTCTTT. Translation: CASSPDRVPEAFF.

This clone was counted a single time. The chain is built from TRBV25-1 and TRBJ2-7; 8 bases are a match to TRBD2. The CDR3 has 13 amino acids. V shed 6 bases, J shed 6 bases, and the junction held 7 bases outside the gene matches. The germline V gene encodes CDR1 MGHDK and CDR2 SYGVNS. CDR3 nucleotides: TGTGCCAGCAGGAGAGCGGGGGAAGGCGAGCAGTACTTC. This sequence encodes CASRRAGEGEQYF.

The chain combines TRBV7-9 with TRBJ2-5, with 10 bases aligning to TRBD1. J gave up 5 bases and V 5 bases, and 8 bases lay outside the gene matches. This CDR3 is built from 15 residues. Looked up from germline, CDR1 is SEHNR and CDR2 is FQNEAQ (reference sequence). The CDR3: CASSPRQGAEETQYF. The CDR3 DNA sequence: TGTGCCAGCAGCCCCCGACAGGGGGCGGAGGAGACCCAGTACTTC.

This chain links TRBV4-1 with TRBJ2-7; no reliable D call. The CDR3 extends over 14 amino acids. Looked up from germline, CDR1 is MGHRA and CDR2 is YSYEKL. V shed 2 bases and J shed 3 bases, with 11 bases lying between them. The CDR3 DNA follows: TGCGCCAGCAGCCAAAACGTCATCAGCTACGAGCAGTACTTC. Protein product: CASSQNVISYEQYF.

This chain links TRBV11-2 with TRBJ2-1; 11 positions agree with TRBD2. Germline CDR1 SGHAT, CDR2 FQNNGV. The CDR3 runs 15 residues. J lost 9 bases, V lost 7 bases, and 11 bases had no gene match. The CDR3 spells CASTPMLAGGGEQFF. The CDR3 DNA follows: TGTGCCAGCACCCCGATGTTAGCGGGAGGGGGTGAGCAGTTCTTC.

In DNA, the CDR3 is TGTGCCAGCAGCTTAGGGTCTTTAATGGGACTAGCGGTCACCGGGGAGCTGTTTTTT. It specifies CASSLGSLMGLAVTGELFF. The rearrangement joins TRBV11-2 to TRBJ2-2; TRBD2 matches at 11 bases. Germline V gene lookup returns CDR1 SGHAT and CDR2 FQNNGV. V lost 1 base to trimming and J lost 4 bases; unmatched junction nucleotides: 11. The CDR3 loop spans 19 amino acids.

The V and J genes are TRBV7-9 and TRBJ2-1; TRBD1 matches 7 bases. Germline loops: CDR1 SEHNR, CDR2 FQNEAQ (reference sequence). J gave up 5 bases and V 5 bases, and 6 bases lay outside the gene matches. This CDR3 region has 14 residues. The CDR3 bases are TGTGCCAGCAGCCCGGGACAGAGAAACAATGAGCAGTTCTTC. Its protein is CASSPGQRNNEQFF. The entire variable domain, with the rest obtained from reference TRBV7-9 and TRBJ2-1, is as follows: DTGVSQNPRHKITKRGQNVTFRCDPISEHNRLYWYRQTLGQGPEFLTYFQNEAQLEKSRLLSDRFSAERPKGSFSTLEIQRTEQGDSAMYLCASSPGQRNNEQFFGPGTRLTVL.

The V gene is TRBV6-6, the J gene TRBJ1-5; 10 bases line up with TRBD1. CDR3 length: 16 amino acids. Germline values: CDR1 MNHNY, CDR2 SVGAGI (reference sequence). The J segment lost 4 bases and the V segment lost 5 bases, leaving 8 bases of the junction unmatched. CDR3: CASSPVMGQGNQPQHF. The CDR3 nucleotides read TGTGCCAGCAGTCCAGTCATGGGACAGGGGAATCAGCCCCAGCATTTT.

V usage is TRBV6-5 and J usage is TRBJ1-2, with a weak D call TRBD1 (6 bases). From germline, CDR1 is MNHEY and CDR2 SVGAGI. Trimming pared 4 bases from V and 5 bases from J, leaving 14 bases between. This CDR3 spans 14 amino acids. This CDR3 is CASSSNPQGYGYTF. Here the CDR3 DNA reads TGTGCCAGCAGTTCCAACCCCCAGGGGTATGGCTACACCTTC.

V is TRBV5-1 and J is TRBJ2-1, with no clear D. CDR1 is SGHRS and CDR2 is YFSETQ in the germline V gene. The CDR3 is made up of 16 amino acids. V was trimmed by 0 bases and J by 0 bases, leaving 10 bases between them. CDR3 region: CASSLGGLTSYNEQFF. The CDR3 bases are TGCGCCAGCAGCTTGGGAGGCCTAACCTCCTACAATGAGCAGTTCTTC.

The chain joins TRBV6-1 to TRBJ2-5, with 8 bases matching TRBD1. The CDR3 covers 13 residues. The germline CDR1 and CDR2 sequences are MNHNS and SASEGT. Germline trimming cut 11 bases from V and 1 base from J; bases unmatched to any gene: 6. This CDR3 reads CAGTGGPQETQYF. The CDR3 DNA follows: TGTGCCGGTACAGGGGGGCCCCAAGAGACCCAGTACTTC.

The CDR3 spells CASSQEAPLQETQYF. The CDR3 nucleotides are TGCGCCAGCAGCCAAGAAGCGCCACTCCAAGAGACCCAGTACTTC. J is TRBJ2-5 and V is TRBV4-1, with unresolved D. V gave up 0 bases and J gave up 1 base, with 9 bases separating them. CDR1 and CDR2 from the germline V gene are MGHRA and YSYEKL. This CDR3 is built from 15 residues.

The J gene is TRBJ2-5, the V gene TRBV20-1; D is perhaps TRBD1 (5 bases). With 3 bases removed from V and 5 bases from J, the gap between germline ends came to 7 bases. Germline CDR1 and CDR2: DFQATT and SNEGSKA (reference sequence). The CDR3 contains 11 residues. The CDR3 nucleotides read TGCAGTGCTAGGGACATGGAGACCCAGTACTTC. Its translation: CSARDMETQYF.

This chain links TRBV7-9 with TRBJ2-5, with a tentative D call TRBD2 (5 bases). V was cut by 5 bases and J by 0 bases, with 25 bases left in between. Looked up from germline, CDR1 is SEHNR and CDR2 is FQNEAQ (reference sequence). This CDR3 has 19 residues. The CDR3 DNA sequence: TGTGCCAGCAGCATCAAGACTGGGAGAAGAAAAGAGAACCAAGAGACCCAGTACTTC. Protein sequence: CASSIKTGRRKENQETQYF.

The rearrangement uses TRBV6-5 and TRBJ1-5; D is ambiguous. From germline, CDR1 is MNHEY and CDR2 SVGAGI. The CDR3 sequence is 14 residues long. Trimming pared 0 bases from V and 6 bases from J, leaving 9 bases between. CDR3 loop: CASSYSPGLQPQHF. CDR3 in DNA: TGTGCCAGCAGTTACTCCCCGGGTCTTCAGCCCCAGCATTTT.

This chain joins TRBV5-4 and TRBJ1-1; D not resolved. With 4 bases removed from V and 1 base from J, the gap between germline ends came to 8 bases. The V gene's germline CDR1 is SGHNT and CDR2 YYREEE (reference sequence). The CDR3 length is 13 residues. Written as DNA, the CDR3 is TGTGCCAGCAGCCCTTCGGGGAACACTGAAGCTTTCTTT. It specifies CASSPSGNTEAFF.

The chain has TRBV29-1 and TRBJ1-1; TRBD1 might be the D (6 bases). CDR3 length equals 17 residues. The germline CDR1 and CDR2 sequences are SQVTM and ANQGSEA. The ends were cut back, 4 bases at V and 3 bases at J, with 24 bases in the middle. The CDR3: CSVALVQGFVEYTEAFF. The CDR3 nucleotides are TGCAGCGTTGCCCTTGTACAGGGATTCGTGGAGTACACTGAAGCTTTCTTT.

This chain connects TRBV2 to TRBJ1-5; D ambiguous. Trimming shortened V by 6 bases and J by 0 bases, and 6 bases separated the two germline ends. This CDR3 is 13 amino acids long. Germline V gene sequence: CDR1 SNHLY, CDR2 FYNNEI. In nucleotides, the CDR3 is TGTGCCAGCAGAAGAGATAGCAATCAGCCCCAGCATTTT. Residues: CASRRDSNQPQHF.

The V gene is TRBV2, the J gene TRBJ1-5; no firm D call. The CDR3 covers 14 residues. CDR1 and CDR2 from the germline V gene are SNHLY and FYNNEI. Deletions cut 5 bases from V and 6 bases from J, with 14 bases between. The CDR3 DNA reads TGTGCCAGCAGTTCCCAGCCCGGAGGTCAGCCCCAGCATTTT. Amino acids: CASSSQPGGQPQHF.

This clone was picked up one time. The J gene is TRBJ2-7, the V gene TRBV4-1, with 10 bases lining up with TRBD1. The CDR3 runs to 15 residues. Trimming removed 3 bases from V and 2 bases from J; junction bases left unmatched: 4. CDR1 is MGHRA, CDR2 YSYEKL, per germline. CDR3 nucleotide sequence: TGCGCCAGCAGCCATACCGGGACAGGGGCCTACGAGCAGTACTTC. Translated: CASSHTGTGAYEQYF.

The chain joins TRBV7-9 to TRBJ2-1, with TRBD2 identical over 12 bases. Germline V gene lookup returns CDR1 SEHNR and CDR2 FQNEAQ (reference sequence). CDR3 length: 17 amino acids. Unmatched junction bases numbered 2, after V lost 2 bases and J lost 0 bases. The DNA for the CDR3 is TGTGCCAGCAGCTTACGACTAGCGGGAGACTCCTACAATGAGCAGTTCTTC. It is translated as CASSLRLAGDSYNEQFF.

The CDR3 region has the DNA TGCGCCAGCAGCTGGGGACATGACTCCTACAATGAGCAGTTCTTC. Its protein is CASSWGHDSYNEQFF. This chain links TRBV5-1 with TRBJ2-1, with a weak D call TRBD1 (6 bases). The V end lost 3 bases, the J end lost 0 bases, and 10 bases lay between the germline ends. This CDR3 comprises 15 residues. Germline V gene data show CDR1 as SGHRS and CDR2 as YFSETQ.

The chain combines TRBV5-4 with TRBJ1-1, with a possible D match to TRBD1 (6 bases). Trimming removed 2 bases at V and 3 bases at J, with 20 bases between. The germline V gene has CDR1 SGHNT and CDR2 YYREEE (reference sequence). The CDR3 loop spans 17 amino acids. The CDR3 reads CASSLPDRPLVDTEAFF. The CDR3 bases are TGTGCCAGCAGCTTACCCGACAGGCCCTTGGTGGACACTGAAGCTTTCTTT.

V gene TRBV11-1 combines with J gene TRBJ2-1, with 15 nucleotides matching TRBD2. Germline values: CDR1 SGHAT, CDR2 FQDESV (reference sequence). V lost 1 base to trimming and J lost 8 bases; unmatched junction nucleotides: 6. The CDR3 covers 17 residues. The CDR3 protein is CASSLEGLAGGGYEQFF. The CDR3 DNA is TGTGCCAGCAGCTTAGAGGGACTAGCGGGAGGAGGTTATGAGCAGTTCTTC. Filled out from reference TRBV11-1 and TRBJ2-1, the complete variable domain reads EAEVAQSPRYKITEKSQAVAFWCDPISGHATLYWYRQILGQGPELLVQFQDESVVDDSQLPKDRFSAERLKGVDSTLKIQPAELGDSAMYLCASSLEGLAGGGYEQFFGPGTRLTVL.

CDR3 DNA: TGTGCCAGCAGTTTATTCTCCCCCTACTCTGGAAACACCATATATTTT. Translated: CASSLFSPYSGNTIYF. The J gene is TRBJ1-3, the V gene TRBV27, with D hard to call. With 1 base removed from V and 0 bases from J, the gap between germline ends came to 10 bases. The CDR3 contains 16 residues. Germline V gene lookup returns CDR1 MNHEY and CDR2 SMNVEV (reference sequence).

This clone has more than one count but fewer than ten. The chain joins TRBV6-1 to TRBJ1-1; 7 nucleotides align to TRBD1. The V segment lost 6 bases and the J segment 4 bases; nucleotides outside the gene matches: 11. CDR1 and CDR2 (germline): MNHNS, SASEGT. The CDR3 has 15 amino acids. CDR3 sequence reads: CASRTTGTALTEAFF. The CDR3 DNA sequence: TGTGCCAGCAGGACAACTGGGACAGCCCTCACTGAAGCTTTCTTT.

The genes are TRBV21-1 and TRBJ2-4; the table's D call, TRBD1, was not checked against the DNA. TRBV21-1 is recorded as a pseudogene. The CDR3 length is 17 residues. The CDR3 DNA sequence: TGTGCCAGCAGCAAAGACCCAGACGAGACAGGGGGAAACATTCAGTACTTC. Translated, it gives CASSKDPDETGGNIQYF.

The rearrangement uses TRBV2 and TRBJ2-5; 7 bases align to TRBD1. The CDR3 is 14 residues long. Germline V gene data show CDR1 as SNHLY and CDR2 as FYNNEI. After removal of 8 bases from V and 2 bases from J, the junction contained 8 bases not matched to a gene. For the CDR3, the DNA is TGTGCCAGCCGGCCCGGGACAGCACAAGAGACCCAGTACTTC. Protein sequence: CASRPGTAQETQYF.